This TCR beta chain was profiled in a study of human T cells and chemical hapten exposure. Study overall: Small pooled library volume differences chiefly drove per-sample TCR yield variation. Study outcomes and limitations: TCRs above 1 in 1000 frequency stayed constant with DPC sensitization.

Time point here: healthy volunteer bleed at 6 weeks. RNA extraction used unfractionated whole blood as the source of total RNA. About this clonotype: The target antigen is unknown.

V lost 8 bases and J 2 bases, leaving 12 bases between the germline ends. Germline V gene sequence: CDR1 MNHNY, CDR2 SVGAGI (reference sequence). The CDR3 runs 14 residues. Single cDNA molecules in the library carried unique molecular identifiers attached during preparation. Per the original methods: Counts of TCRs in each sample centred on a median of about 99,000 and extended from approximately 25,000 to 650,000. Each CDR3 protein gets one entry after TCRdb re-called the RACE reads with MiXCR. The V and J calls were determined by TCRdb, not by the authors. In the table there are around 80,000 distinct CDR3 sequences, around 8.7% of which are singletons.

Sequenced sample: whole blood. The V gene is TRBV6-6, the J gene TRBJ1-4; D may be TRBD1 (6 bases). This receptor was identified in a male donor in good health. Some clones in this sample may be carry-over from other donors' samples. The CDR3 bases are TGTGCCAGCCAAACAGGGTTTACTAATGAAAAACTGTTTTTT. It is translated as CASQTGFTNEKLFF.